Described below is a single T cell receptor (beta chain) sequence and its context. The antigen remains undetermined. The method was immunoSEQ multiplex PCR; TCRdb's version includes in-frame clones alone and lacks a portion of them. Among over 800,000 clones listed, about 92% were seen once. Germline CDR1 MDHEN, CDR2 SYDVKM. V was trimmed by 5 bases and J by 3 bases, leaving 4 bases between them. This CDR3 has 11 residues. The data were taken from a study of shared clonotypes between healthy human individuals. Study results and limitations: The study found lower generation probabilities in non-shared clonotypes than in those shared by all four donors.

Cells designated naive CD8 were CD45RO-negative and were positively selected for CCR7, with terminally differentiated effector memory CD45RA+ cells excluded. The chain employs TRBV28 and TRBJ1-2; D remains ambiguous. The clonotype was recovered from a young man in good health. The sequencing input was naive CD8+ T cells sorted from blood. As DNA, the CDR3 is TGTGCCAGCAGTACCCACTATGGCTACACCTTC. It translates to CASSTHYGYTF.